The entry below gives a single T cell receptor beta chain sequence along with its context. Its specificity is unknown. This sample is part of a study of T cell responses to AZD1222 COVID-19 vaccine. Study-level results: Among AZD1222 vaccinees, only six or seven were seropositive at baseline.

Germline CDR1 reads GTSNPN; CDR2 reads SVGIG (reference sequence). The V end lost 2 bases, the J end lost 9 bases, and 8 bases lay between the germline ends. The CDR3 spans 11 residues. TCRdb's copy holds only in-frame clones and misses some; the assay was immunoSEQ multiplex PCR. The sample has 100,000 to 150,000 clones, approximately 89% seen once. The clonotype comes from an adult in good health. Sequences were derived from peripheral blood, sampled on day 0 of AZD1222 vaccination. The chain links TRBV30 to TRBJ2-1; D gene ambiguous. The CDR3 region is CAWSPASEQFF. Written as DNA, the CDR3 is TGTGCCTGGAGTCCCGCAAGTGAGCAGTTCTTC.